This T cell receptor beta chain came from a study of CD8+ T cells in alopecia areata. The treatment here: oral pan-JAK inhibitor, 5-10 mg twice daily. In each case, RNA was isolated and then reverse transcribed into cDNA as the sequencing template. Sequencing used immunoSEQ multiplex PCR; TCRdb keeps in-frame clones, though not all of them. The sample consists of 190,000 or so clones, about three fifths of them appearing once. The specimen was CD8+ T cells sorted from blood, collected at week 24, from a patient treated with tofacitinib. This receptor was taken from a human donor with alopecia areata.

The CDR3 sequence: CATSRTTGGGFYGYTF. CDR3 nucleotides: TGTGCCACCAGCAGAACCACAGGCGGTGGCTTCTATGGCTACACCTTC. The chain is built from TRBV15 and TRBJ1-2; TRBD1 might be the D (5 bases). V was pared by 2 bases and J by 4 bases, with 17 bases between. The CDR3 covers 16 residues. CDR1 and CDR2 (germline): LNHNV, YYDKDF (reference sequence).